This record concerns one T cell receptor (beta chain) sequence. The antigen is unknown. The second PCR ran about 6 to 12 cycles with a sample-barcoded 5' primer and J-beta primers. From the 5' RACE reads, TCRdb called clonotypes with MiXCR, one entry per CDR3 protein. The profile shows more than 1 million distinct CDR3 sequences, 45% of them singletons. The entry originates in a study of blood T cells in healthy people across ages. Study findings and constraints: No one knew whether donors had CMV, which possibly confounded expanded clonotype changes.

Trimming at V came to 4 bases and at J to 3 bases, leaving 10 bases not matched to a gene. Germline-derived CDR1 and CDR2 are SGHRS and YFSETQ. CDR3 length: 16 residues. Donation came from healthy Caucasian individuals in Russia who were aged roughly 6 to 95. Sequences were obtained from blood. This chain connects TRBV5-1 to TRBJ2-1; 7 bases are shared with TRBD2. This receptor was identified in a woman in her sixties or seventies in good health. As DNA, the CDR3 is TGCGCCAGCAGCCTCCTCGGAAGCGGGATCTACAATGAGCAGTTCTTC. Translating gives CASSLLGSGIYNEQFF.